The entry below describes one TCR beta chain. The target antigen is unknown. This record comes from a study of cytomegalovirus exposure and HLA in healthy donors. Study findings and constraints: The listing of 150 or so TCR beta chains classed them as cytomegalovirus-associated. Reports indicated that the classifier achieved high specificity and sensitivity in diagnosing cytomegalovirus status.

Assay used: immunoSEQ multiplex PCR; TCRdb lists only in-frame clones, some missing. Seen here are about 73,000 clones, approximately 94% observed once, and the top ten hold under 4%. This CDR3 is built from 15 residues. The junction had 8 bases not matched to a gene; V was cut back by 2 bases and J by 5 bases. The germline V gene encodes CDR1 SGHTA and CDR2 FQGNSA. The chain is built from TRBV7-2 and TRBJ2-7, with TRBD2 matching 8 bases. This TCR derives from a woman aged 18-29 years in good health and CMV-seropositive. The sequencing input was PBMCs. This CDR3 reads CASSLSSGRAHEQYF. As DNA, the CDR3 is TGTGCCAGCAGCTTATCTAGCGGGCGGGCTCACGAGCAGTACTTC. The variable domain in full, completed from reference TRBV7-2 and TRBJ2-7, reads GAGVSQSPSNKVTEKGKDVELRCDPISGHTALYWYRQSLGQGLEFLIYFQGNSAPDKSGLPSDRFSAERTGGSVSTLTIQRTQQEDSAVYLCASSLSSGRAHEQYFGPGTRLTVT.